The 4 T cell receptor beta chains presented below share a single source sample, sequenced in a study of CD8 T cells in Susac syndrome. Random hexamers served to reverse transcribe about 0.45 to 1 ug RNA. TCRdb passed the immunoSEQ multiplex PCR reads through MiXCR, listing each CDR3 protein once. The sample records around 100,000 distinct CDR3 sequences, around 95% being singletons. Specimen: CD8+ T cells from PBMCs. All receptors derive from a human donor with Susac syndrome.

The rearrangement links TRBV28 to TRBJ1-5; unclear D gene. The CDR3 length is 12 residues. Germline-derived CDR1 and CDR2 are MDHEN and SYDVKM. Deletions cut 6 bases from V and 6 bases from J, with 9 bases between. CDR3: CASSQDAQPQHF. Here the CDR3 DNA reads TGTGCCAGCAGCCAAGACGCTCAGCCCCAGCATTTT.

The table lists this clonotype with a count of one. V gene TRBV12-3 or TRBV12-4 combines with J gene TRBJ1-4; D possibly corresponds to TRBD1 (6 bases). The CDR3 runs to 13 residues. Trimming shortened V by 6 bases and J by 8 bases, and 13 bases separated the two germline ends. The CDR3 nucleotides read TGTGCCAGCAGGTCCGGGACAATCGAAAAACTGTTTTTT. Translating it yields CASRSGTIEKLFF.

V gene TRBV10-3 combines with J gene TRBJ2-1, with 15 bases lining up with TRBD2. This CDR3 contains 15 residues. CDR1 is ENHRY, CDR2 SYGVKD, per germline. J lost 8 bases, V lost 5 bases, and 4 bases had no gene match. The CDR3 region has the DNA TGTGCCATCAGTAGGACTAGCGGGAGGGCCGATGAGCAGTTCTTC. Amino acids: CAISRTSGRADEQFF.

This chain connects TRBV3-1 to TRBJ2-5, with no clear D. The ends were cut back, 2 bases at V and 4 bases at J, with 5 bases in the middle. The CDR3 is 12 residues long. Per germline, CDR1 LGHDT and CDR2 YNNKEL (reference sequence). CDR3 nucleotide sequence: TGTGCCAGCAGCCAATTGGGAGAGACCCAGTACTTC. The encoded protein is CASSQLGETQYF.